Shown below are 11 T cell receptor beta chains from a single sample sequenced in a study of fetal regulatory T cell absence and autoimmunity. Libraries were prepared by immunoSEQ multiplex PCR; TCRdb keeps only in-frame clonotypes and omits some of them. Seen here are some 50,000 clones, roughly 83% observed once, and the top ten hold less than 0.5%. Sequenced input: cord blood. The receptors come from a newborn boy with IPEX syndrome.

The rearrangement uses TRBV5-1 and TRBJ2-3; D not resolved. V lost 3 bases, J lost 0 bases, and 2 bases lay in between. CDR3 length: 12 amino acids. Germline-derived CDR1 and CDR2 are SGHRS and YFSETQ. CDR3: CASSSSTDTQYF. For the CDR3, the DNA is TGCGCCAGCAGCTCTAGCACAGATACGCAGTATTTT.

The V call is TRBV7-9, the J call TRBJ1-4; a weak D match, TRBD1 (5 bases). The germline V gene encodes CDR1 SEHNR and CDR2 FQNEAQ (reference sequence). The CDR3 runs to 16 residues. The germline V and J ends were trimmed by 1 base and 5 bases, with 14 bases remaining between them. DNA for the CDR3: TGTGCCAGCAGCTTAGTCGGGGGGAAGGGGAATGAAAAACTGTTTTTT. As protein: CASSLVGGKGNEKLFF. The whole variable domain, filled in from reference TRBV7-9 and TRBJ1-4, reads DTGVSQNPRHKITKRGQNVTFRCDPISEHNRLYWYRQTLGQGPEFLTYFQNEAQLEKSRLLSDRFSAERPKGSFSTLEIQRTEQGDSAMYLCASSLVGGKGNEKLFFGSGTQLSVL.

The rearrangement links TRBV21-1 to TRBJ2-7; the D call in the table, TRBD2, was not verified against the DNA. TRBV21-1 is a listed pseudogene. The length of the CDR3 is 19 residues. DNA for the CDR3: TGTGCCAGCAGCATACGGACTAGCGGGGGGGGCCCTAGGGCCTACGAGCAGTACTTC. Translation: CASSIRTSGGGPRAYEQYF.

This chain uses TRBV4-1 with TRBJ2-3, with D unclear. The CDR3 is made up of 12 amino acids. Germline V CDR1 and CDR2: MGHRA, YSYEKL. Trimming stripped 4 bases from V and 6 bases from J, with 8 bases between. Written as DNA, the CDR3 is TGCGCCAGCAGCCCTAACGGGGATACGCAGTATTTT. Residues: CASSPNGDTQYF.

In its sample, this clone was seen once. This rearrangement joins TRBV11-3 to TRBJ2-7; D not resolved. V was shortened by 6 bases and J by 4 bases, with 16 bases between the two germline ends. The CDR3 totals 14 residues. From germline, CDR1 is SGHNT and CDR2 YENEEA. The CDR3: CASSKGRWGYEQYF. The CDR3 bases are TGTGCCAGCAGTAAAGGCCGATGGGGTTACGAGCAGTACTTC.

This clone was seen just once. The chain employs TRBV4-3 and TRBJ1-1, with no clear D. Trimming took off 0 bases at V and 7 bases at J, with 12 bases between the two ends. The CDR3 loop spans 14 amino acids. Germline lookup yields CDR1 LGHNA and CDR2 YSLEER. The CDR3 spells CASSQDKEGLEAFF. As DNA, the CDR3 is TGCGCCAGCAGCCAAGATAAGGAGGGCCTTGAAGCTTTCTTT.

Note on this clone: One junction end disagrees with the germline gene, perhaps due to a read error. This rearrangement joins TRBV30 to TRBJ1-3; TRBD1 matches at 8 bases. CDR1 is GTSNPN and CDR2 is SVGIG in the germline V gene (reference sequence). The CDR3 is 13 amino acids. The CDR3 DNA is TGTGCCTGGGGAATTACCGGGACAGGACGTTTTCATTTT. As protein: CAWGITGTGRFHF.

This clone was observed once. The chain has TRBV2 and TRBJ1-1; TRBD1 might be the D (5 bases). The CDR3 is made up of 11 amino acids. Trimming cost V 8 bases and J 7 bases, with 11 bases left between them. The germline CDR1 and CDR2 sequences are SNHLY and FYNNEI. The CDR3 DNA sequence: TGTGCCAGCCCTGACAGAAATGAAGCTTTCTTT. Its protein is CASPDRNEAFF.

Concerning this clone: The germline gene is not matched at one end of the junction; a read error may be the cause. This rearrangement joins TRBV7-7 to TRBJ1-1, with D unclear. The CDR3 length is 13 residues. Germline V gene lookup returns CDR1 SSHAT and CDR2 FNYEAQ (reference sequence). CDR3 residues: CASSLDRNTEAFF. In DNA form, the CDR3 reads TGTGCTAGCAGCTTAGACCGGAACACTGAAGCTTTCTTT. Variable domain in full (rest from reference TRBV7-7 and TRBJ1-1): GAGVSQSPRYKVTKRGQDVTLRCDPISSHATLYWYQQALGQGPEFLTYFNYEAQPDKSGLPSDRFSAERPEGSISTLTIQRTEQRDSAMYRCASSLDRNTEAFFGQGTRLTVV.

This chain links TRBV6-1 with TRBJ2-5, with TRBD2 identical over 8 bases. The germline gives CDR1 MNHNS, CDR2 SASEGT. The CDR3 runs to 15 residues. The J segment lost 5 bases and the V segment lost 3 bases, leaving 8 bases of the junction unmatched. The CDR3 region has the DNA TGTGCCAGCAGTGAGGCTCGGGGGGGGCAGGAGACCCAGTACTTC. It specifies CASSEARGGQETQYF.

The chain carries TRBV9 and TRBJ2-1; D perhaps matches TRBD2 (6 bases). CDR1 and CDR2 (germline): SGDLS, YYNGEE. The CDR3 has 17 amino acids. V lost 4 bases and J lost 5, with 22 bases in between. The CDR3: CASSPHSSWGLDNEQFF. The CDR3 bases are TGTGCCAGCAGCCCACACTCGAGTTGGGGACTTGACAATGAGCAGTTCTTC.